This T cell receptor beta chain appears in the sequencing data of a study of T cell changes during pregnancy in multiple sclerosis (dated by TCRdb to between 2018 and 2021). Describing the broader study: The study examined how the T cell repertoire changed over the course of pregnancy in women with multiple sclerosis.

On this clone: Its specific antigen is unknown. Base-call qualities are not available, and no considerably larger clone is one nucleotide away.

In the germline V gene, CDR1 corresponds to MNHNS and CDR2 to SASEGT. From V the trimming removes 7 bases and from J it removes 6 bases, while the gene matches leave 6 bases of the junction unaccounted for. Inclusive of the bounding cysteine and phenylalanine, the CDR3 is 13 residues long. Only the CDR3 DNA stays, 39 bases, in frame from base 1. The receptor library was made with the immunoSEQ multiplex PCR assay. Here the immuneACCESS table is served through TCRdb, limited to in-frame sequences with V and J called. Missing clones are a known gap in these copies; in checked studies unresolved V genes cover under half, and the rest lacks a known reason. Here the sample has approximately 24,000 clones; approximately 90% occur a single time. 8% of the sample belongs to the ten largest clones.

The sample here was CD8+ T cells from peripheral blood mononuclear cells, taken in the first trimester of pregnancy. The receptor's source is a female donor in good health, enrolled as a control in a pregnancy study. This chain joins TRBV6-1 to TRBJ1-5, with 7 bases matching TRBD1. The CDR3 protein: CASKGAGSQPQHF. The base sequence is TGTGCCAGCAAGGGGGCTGGATCTCAGCCCCAGCATTTT.